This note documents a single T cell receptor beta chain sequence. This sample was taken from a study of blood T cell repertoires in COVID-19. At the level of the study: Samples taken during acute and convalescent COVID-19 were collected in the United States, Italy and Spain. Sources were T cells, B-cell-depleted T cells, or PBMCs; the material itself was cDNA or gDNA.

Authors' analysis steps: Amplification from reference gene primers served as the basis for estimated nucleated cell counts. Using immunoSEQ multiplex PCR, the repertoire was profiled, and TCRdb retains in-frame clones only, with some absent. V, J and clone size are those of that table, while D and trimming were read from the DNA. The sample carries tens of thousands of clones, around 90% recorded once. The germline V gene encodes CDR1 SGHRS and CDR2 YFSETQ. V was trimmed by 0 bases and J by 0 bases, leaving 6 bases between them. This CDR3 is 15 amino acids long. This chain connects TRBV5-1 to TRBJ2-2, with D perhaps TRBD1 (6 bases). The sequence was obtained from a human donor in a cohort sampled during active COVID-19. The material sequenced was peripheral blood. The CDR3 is CASSLGDTNTGELFF. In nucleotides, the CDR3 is TGCGCCAGCAGCTTGGGGGACACGAACACCGGGGAGCTGTTTTTT.